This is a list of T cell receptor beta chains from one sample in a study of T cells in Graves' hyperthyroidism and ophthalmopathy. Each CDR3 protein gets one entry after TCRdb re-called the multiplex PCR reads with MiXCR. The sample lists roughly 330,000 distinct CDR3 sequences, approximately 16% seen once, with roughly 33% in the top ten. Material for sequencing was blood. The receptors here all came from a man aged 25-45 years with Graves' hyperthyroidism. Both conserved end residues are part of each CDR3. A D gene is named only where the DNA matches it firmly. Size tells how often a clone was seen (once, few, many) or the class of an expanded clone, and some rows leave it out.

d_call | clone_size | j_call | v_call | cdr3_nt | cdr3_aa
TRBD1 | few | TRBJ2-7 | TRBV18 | TGTGCCAGCTCAAACACAGGGGGCTCCACCTACGAGCAGTACTTC | CASSNTGGSTYEQYF
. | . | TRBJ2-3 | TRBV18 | TGTGCCAGCTCACCAGAGGTGGATACAGATACGCAGTATTTT | CASSPEVDTDTQYF
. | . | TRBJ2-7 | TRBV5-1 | TGCGCCAGCAGCCCGGACCTGGCCGAGCAGTACTTC | CASSPDLAEQYF
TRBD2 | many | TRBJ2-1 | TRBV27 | TGTGCCAGCAGCCAGACTAGCGGGATTTCGTGGGAGCAGTTCTTC | CASSQTSGISWEQFF
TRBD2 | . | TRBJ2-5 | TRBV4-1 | TGCGCCAGCAGCCGGACTAGCGGTATCCAAGAGACCCAGTACTTC | CASSRTSGIQETQYF
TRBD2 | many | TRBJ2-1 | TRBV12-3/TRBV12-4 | TGTGCCAGCAGTGGACTAGGAGCCCCGGATGAGCAGTTCTTC | CASSGLGAPDEQFF
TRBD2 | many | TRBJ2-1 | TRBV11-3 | TGTGCCAGCAGCTTACAAGCGGGAGAGTCATATGAGCAGTTCTTC | CASSLQAGESYEQFF
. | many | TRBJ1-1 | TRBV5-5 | TGTGCCAGCAGCTTCGAACCGGGTCGCGGGAACACTGAAGCTTTCTTT | CASSFEPGRGNTEAFF
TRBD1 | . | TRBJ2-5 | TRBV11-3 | TGTGCCAGCAGCCGGACAGGTCAGCTCCAAGAGACCCAGTACTTC | CASSRTGQLQETQYF
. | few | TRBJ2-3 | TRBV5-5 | TGTGCCAGCAGCTTTGATTATACGCAGTATTTT | CASSFDYTQYF
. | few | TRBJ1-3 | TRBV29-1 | TGCAGCGCCCAGGGGAACTCTGGAAACACCATATATTTT | CSAQGNSGNTIYF
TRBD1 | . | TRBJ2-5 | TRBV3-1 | TGTGCCAGCAGCCAAGTGGAGGCCCGCAAGGGGGCTGGGGAGACCCAGTACTTC | CASSQVEARKGAGETQYF
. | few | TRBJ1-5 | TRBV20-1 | TGCAGTGCCACCCTGGAGCCGTATAGCAATCAGCCCCTGCATTTT | CSATLEPYSNQPLHF
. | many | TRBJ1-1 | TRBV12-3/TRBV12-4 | TGTGCCAGCAGTTTGGCACCCCAGGTCGTGGGCGCGAGGAGAACTGAAGCTTTCTTT | CASSLAPQVVGARRTEAFF
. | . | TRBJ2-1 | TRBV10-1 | TGCGCCAGCGGCCCCAAAGGGGCTGGCTACAATGAGCAGTTCTTC | CASGPKGAGYNEQFF
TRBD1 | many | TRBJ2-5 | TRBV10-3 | TGTGCCATCAGTAAAACAGGGGGGCCTGACGAGACCCAGTACTTC | CAISKTGGPDETQYF
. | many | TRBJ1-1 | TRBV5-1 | TGCGCCAGCAGCTTGGAGGGGAGCACTGAAGCTTTCTTT | CASSLEGSTEAFF
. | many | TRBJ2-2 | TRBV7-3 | TGTGCCAGCAGCCCCGCCGGTCGGGCCGGGGAGCTGTTTTTT | CASSPAGRAGELFF
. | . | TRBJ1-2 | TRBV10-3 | TGTGCCATCAGAAGGCAGTCTGCGAACTATGGCTACACCTTC | CAIRRQSANYGYTF
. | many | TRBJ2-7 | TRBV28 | TGTGCCAGCTTAGGAGACACCGCCTACGAGCAGTACTTC | CASLGDTAYEQYF
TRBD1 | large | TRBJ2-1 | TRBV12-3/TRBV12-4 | TGTGCCAGCAGTTTAGGGACAGGGATCTACAATGAGCAGTTCTTC | CASSLGTGIYNEQFF
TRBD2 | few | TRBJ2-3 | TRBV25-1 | TGTGCCAGCAGTGTGATAGCGGGTACGCAGTATTTT | CASSVIAGTQYF
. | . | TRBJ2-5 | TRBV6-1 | TGTGCCACCAGCTCCGGGGAGACCCAATACTTC | CATSSGETQYF
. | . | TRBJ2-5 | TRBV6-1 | TGTGCCAGCAGTGAGCTCGGGCGTGGAGAGACCCAGTACTTC | CASSELGRGETQYF
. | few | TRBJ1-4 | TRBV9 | TGTGCCAGCAGCGTAGGATTTGGACAGATTAATGAAAAACTGTTTTTT | CASSVGFGQINEKLFF
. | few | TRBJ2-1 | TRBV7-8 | TGTGCCAGCAGCTCACCTGAGGGGCTAGTTCTTGATGAGCAGTTCTTC | CASSSPEGLVLDEQFF
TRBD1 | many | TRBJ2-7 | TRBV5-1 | TGCGCCAGCAGCTTCGCAGGGGGCCGGTACGAGCAGTACTTC | CASSFAGGRYEQYF
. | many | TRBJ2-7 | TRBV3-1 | TGTGCCAGCAGCCGAGAACTCGGGGAGCAGTACTTC | CASSRELGEQYF
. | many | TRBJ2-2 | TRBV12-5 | TGTGCTAGTGGCCGCGGGACAGATAACACCGGGGAGCTGTTTTTT | CASGRGTDNTGELFF
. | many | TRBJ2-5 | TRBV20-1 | TGCAGTGCTAGGAACAGGGTTGGTTATGAGACCCAGTACTTC | CSARNRVGYETQYF
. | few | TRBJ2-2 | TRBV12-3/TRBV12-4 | TGTGCCAGCAGTTCACAGGGGAGGGACACCGGGGAGCTGTTTTTT | CASSSQGRDTGELFF
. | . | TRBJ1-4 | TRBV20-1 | TGCAGTGCTAGAGAGGTAGCAACTAATGAAAAACTGTTTTTT | CSAREVATNEKLFF
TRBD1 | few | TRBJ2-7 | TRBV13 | TGTGCCAGCAGTTCTGACAGGGAAAGGGCCTACGAGCAGTACTTC | CASSSDRERAYEQYF
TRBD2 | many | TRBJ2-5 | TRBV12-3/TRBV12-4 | TGTGCCAGCAGTCCCCGGGGGGGGGGTGCGTACTTC | CASSPRGGGAYF
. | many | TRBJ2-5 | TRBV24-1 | TGTGCCACCAGTTTCGGTGAGACCCAGTACTTC | CATSFGETQYF
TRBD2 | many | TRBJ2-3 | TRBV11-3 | TGTGCCAGCAGCTTGGTAAGCGGGAGTGCCGATACGCAGTATTTT | CASSLVSGSADTQYF
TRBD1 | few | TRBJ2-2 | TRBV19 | TGTGCCAGTATTAGGACAGGGCTCACCGGGGAGCTGTTTTTT | CASIRTGLTGELFF
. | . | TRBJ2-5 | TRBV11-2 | TGTGCCAGCAGCGAAGCGGGGACAAGGGAGACCCAGTACTTC | CASSEAGTRETQYF
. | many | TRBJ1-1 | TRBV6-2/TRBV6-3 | TGTGCCAGCAGTTACAGTTGGGGGGGCCAAGAAGCTTTCTTT | CASSYSWGGQEAFF
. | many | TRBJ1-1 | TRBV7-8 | TGTGCCAGCAGCTTATCTTTAGTCGGGTCTGAAGCTTTCTTT | CASSLSLVGSEAFF
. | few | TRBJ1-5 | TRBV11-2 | TGTGCCAGCAGCTTAAAGGTAAATCAGCCCCAGCATTTT | CASSLKVNQPQHF
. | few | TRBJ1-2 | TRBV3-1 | TGTGCCAGCAGCCAAGCGGGACCCCGGGGTGGCTACACCTTC | CASSQAGPRGGYTF
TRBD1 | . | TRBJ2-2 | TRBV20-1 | TGCAGTGCTAGAGAAACGGACAGGACCGGGGAGCTGTTTTTT | CSARETDRTGELFF
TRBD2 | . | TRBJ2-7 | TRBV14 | TGTGCCAGCAGCCACGGGAGCGGGAAGCCCCGGGGTGAGCAGTACTTC | CASSHGSGKPRGEQYF
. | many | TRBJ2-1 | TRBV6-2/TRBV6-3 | TGTGCCAGCAGCCGCATTTTAGCCAATGAGCAGTTCTTC | CASSRILANEQFF
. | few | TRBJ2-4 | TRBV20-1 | TGCAGTGCTAGAGATCTGGGGGGCCGAGCCAAAAACATTCAGTACTTC | CSARDLGGRAKNIQYF
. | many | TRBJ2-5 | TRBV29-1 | TGCAGCGTTGTTCGGGCTATAGTGGCCTGGGGCCAAGAGACCCAGTACTTC | CSVVRAIVAWGQETQYF
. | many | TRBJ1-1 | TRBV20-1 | TGCAGTGCAAAACCGGGACGAGGGGACACTGAAGCTTTCTTT | CSAKPGRGDTEAFF
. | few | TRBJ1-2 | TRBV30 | TGTGCCTGGAGCGAGAAATATGGCTACACCTTC | CAWSEKYGYTF
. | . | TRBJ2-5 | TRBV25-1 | TGTGCCAGCAGTGTGATGGGGGACTCTCGAGAGACCCAGTACTTC | CASSVMGDSRETQYF